These 14 T cell receptor beta chains were sequenced from one sample in a study of blood T cell repertoires in COVID-19. Sequencing used immunoSEQ multiplex PCR; TCRdb keeps in-frame clones, though not all of them. Of 250,000 to 300,000 clones in the sample, more than 75% are singletons; the top ten hold around 15%. The sequencing input was PBMCs or T cells enriched from blood (not recorded which). The receptors stem from a man aged 18 to 35 who had recovered from COVID-19.

This clone has only a few counts. This chain uses TRBV5-4 with TRBJ2-7; 9 bases are shared with TRBD1. The CDR3 is 13 amino acids. Trimming took 5 bases from V and 12 from J; bases not matched to a gene: 12. Germline V gives CDR1 SGHNT, CDR2 YYREEE (reference sequence). CDR3 loop: CASSSGQGRERYF. The DNA of the CDR3 is TGTGCCAGCAGTAGTGGACAGGGGCGAGAGAGGTACTTC.

The rearrangement links TRBV28 to TRBJ2-6, with a weak D call TRBD2 (5 bases). Germline loops: CDR1 MDHEN, CDR2 SYDVKM. The CDR3 length is 15 residues. The V and J ends lost 9 bases and 0 bases respectively, with 12 bases between them. The CDR3 DNA follows: TGTGCCAGTATAAAAGGGAGCTCTGGGGCCAACGTCCTGACTTTC. The encoded protein is CASIKGSSGANVLTF.

The V call is TRBV29-1, the J call TRBJ2-5; D might be TRBD1 (7 bases). The germline V gene encodes CDR1 SQVTM and CDR2 ANQGSEA. The ends were cut back, 4 bases at V and 4 bases at J, with 16 bases in the middle. CDR3 size: 14 residues. The CDR3 nucleotides read TGCAGCGTTGGGACCGTCAGGGGGGTAGAGACCCAGTACTTC. This gives the protein CSVGTVRGVETQYF.

V is TRBV19 and J is TRBJ2-3; TRBD1 agrees at 9 bases. CDR1 is LNHDA and CDR2 is SQIVND in the germline V gene (reference sequence). The CDR3 contains 14 residues. The V gene end was trimmed by 5 bases and the J gene end by 6 bases; junction bases not matched to a gene: 6. CDR3 in amino acids: CASSPTGGADTQYF. The CDR3 DNA follows: TGTGCCAGTAGTCCAACAGGGGGCGCGGATACGCAGTATTTT.

The J gene is TRBJ1-2, the V gene TRBV25-1; no definite D call. The length of the CDR3 is 11 residues. Trimming stripped 7 bases from V and 8 bases from J, with 11 bases between. Germline V lookup: CDR1 MGHDK, CDR2 SYGVNS. The CDR3 reads CASTPRGGYTF. CDR3 sequence (DNA): TGTGCCAGCACCCCACGCGGCGGCTACACCTTC.

The J gene is TRBJ2-3, the V gene TRBV7-9; 14 bases fit TRBD2. The germline CDR1 and CDR2 sequences are SEHNR and FQNEAQ (reference sequence). Unmatched junction bases numbered 4, after V lost 4 bases and J lost 4 bases. The CDR3 length is 16 residues. CDR3 amino acids: CASSSATSGRADTQYF. DNA for the CDR3: TGTGCCAGCAGCTCAGCGACTAGCGGGAGGGCAGATACGCAGTATTTT.

This rearrangement joins TRBV7-9 to TRBJ1-2; D gene unclear. This CDR3 is built from 13 residues. V dropped 0 bases and J dropped 2 bases, with 4 bases sitting between them. Germline loops: CDR1 SEHNR, CDR2 FQNEAQ (reference sequence). For the CDR3, the DNA is TGTGCCAGCAGCTTAGCTCTCAACTATGGCTACACCTTC. Amino acid sequence: CASSLALNYGYTF.

This clone was seen only once. The V gene is TRBV11-3, the J gene TRBJ2-3; TRBD1 agrees at 10 bases. From germline, CDR1 is SGHNT and CDR2 YENEEA. This CDR3 spans 16 amino acids. Trimming took 5 bases from V and 4 from J; bases not matched to a gene: 9. The CDR3 region has the DNA TGTGCCAGCAGCCCCCCGACAGGGGGCAGCGCAGATACGCAGTATTTT. Its translation is CASSPPTGGSADTQYF.

The rearrangement uses TRBV3-1 (or the pseudogene TRBV3-2) and TRBJ2-1, with 10 bases that match TRBD1. Unmatched junction bases numbered 11, after V lost 4 bases and J lost 8 bases. The CDR3 covers 16 residues. Looked up from germline, CDR1 is LGHDT and CDR2 is YNNKEL (reference sequence). For the CDR3, the DNA is TGTGCCAGCAGCCGCCGTACCGGGACAGGGGTCGATGAGCAGTTCTTC. Its protein product is CASSRRTGTGVDEQFF.

This clone has only a few counts. This chain joins TRBV12-3 or TRBV12-4 and TRBJ1-1, with D unresolved. CDR3 size: 13 residues. V lost 2 bases to trimming and J lost 6 bases, with 10 bases between them. In DNA, the CDR3 is TGTGCCAGCAGTTTATGGCCTGTATCTGAAGCTTTCTTT. Its protein product is CASSLWPVSEAFF.

The gene calls are TRBV12-5 and TRBJ1-2, with TRBD1 matching 8 bases. The CDR3 loop spans 14 amino acids. Germline CDR1 and CDR2: LGHNT and FRNRAP. V gave up 3 bases and J gave up 6 bases; unmatched junction bases: 6. CDR3 protein: CASGFLTGVDGYTF. CDR3 in DNA: TGTGCTAGTGGTTTCTTGACAGGGGTGGATGGCTACACCTTC.

This chain joins TRBV10-3 and TRBJ2-5, with D maybe TRBD2 (6 bases). The CDR3 is 13 residues long. The V end was cut by 6 bases, the J end by 11 bases, with 19 bases between. Germline loops: CDR1 ENHRY, CDR2 SYGVKD. The CDR3 spells CAISPAGEVKQYF. The CDR3 region has the DNA TGTGCCATCAGCCCAGCGGGTGAAGTTAAGCAGTACTTC.

The J gene is TRBJ2-7, the V gene TRBV30; 9 positions agree with TRBD1. The CDR3 is 13 amino acids. V dropped 3 bases and J dropped 3; count of bases not matched to a gene: 3. Germline CDR1 GTSNPN, CDR2 SVGIG (reference sequence). CDR3 in DNA: TGTGCCTGGAGCCGGGACAGGGTCTACGAGCAGTACTTC. The encoded protein is CAWSRDRVYEQYF.

This rearrangement joins TRBV28 to TRBJ1-5; 7 bases align to TRBD1. The V segment lost 5 bases and the J segment 4 bases; nucleotides outside the gene matches: 5. Looked up from germline, CDR1 is MDHEN and CDR2 is SYDVKM. The CDR3 consists of 14 residues. CDR3 in amino acids: CASSRGTANQPQHF. The CDR3 DNA reads TGTGCCAGCAGTCGGGGGACAGCTAATCAGCCCCAGCATTTT.